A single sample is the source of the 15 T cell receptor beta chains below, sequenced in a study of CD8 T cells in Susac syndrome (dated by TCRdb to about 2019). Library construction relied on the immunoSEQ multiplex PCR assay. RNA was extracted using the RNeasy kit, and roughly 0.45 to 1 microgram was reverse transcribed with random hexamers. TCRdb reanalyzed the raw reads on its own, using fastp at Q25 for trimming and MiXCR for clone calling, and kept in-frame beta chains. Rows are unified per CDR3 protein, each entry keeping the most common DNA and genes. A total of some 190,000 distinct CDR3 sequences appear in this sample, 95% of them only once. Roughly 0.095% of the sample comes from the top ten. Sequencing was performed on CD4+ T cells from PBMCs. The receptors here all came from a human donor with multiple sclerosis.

CDR3 amino acids: CASSETGLPKQYF. The CDR3 DNA is TGTGCCAGCAGTGAAACAGGTCTCCCTAAGCAGTACTTC. The V and J genes are TRBV6-5 and TRBJ2-7, with D perhaps matching TRBD1 (5 bases). Germline CDR1 is MNHEY and CDR2 is SVGAGI. V lost 5 bases to trimming and J lost 8 bases, with 16 bases between them. The CDR3 has 13 amino acids.

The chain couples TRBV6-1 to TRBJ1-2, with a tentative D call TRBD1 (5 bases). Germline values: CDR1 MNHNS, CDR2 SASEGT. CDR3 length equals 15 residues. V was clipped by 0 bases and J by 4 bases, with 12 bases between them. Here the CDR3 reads CASSEAQGVGYGYTF. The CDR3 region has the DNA TGTGCCAGCAGTGAAGCGCAGGGTGTGGGCTATGGCTACACCTTC.

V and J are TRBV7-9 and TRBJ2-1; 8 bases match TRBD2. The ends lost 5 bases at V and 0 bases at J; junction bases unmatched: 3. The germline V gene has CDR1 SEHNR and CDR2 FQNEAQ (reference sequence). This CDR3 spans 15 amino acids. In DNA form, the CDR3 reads TGTGCCAGCAGCCGGGGGGGTAGCTCCTACAATGAGCAGTTCTTC. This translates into CASSRGGSSYNEQFF. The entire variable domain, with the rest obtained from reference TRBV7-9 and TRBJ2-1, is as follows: DTGVSQNPRHKITKRGQNVTFRCDPISEHNRLYWYRQTLGQGPEFLTYFQNEAQLEKSRLLSDRFSAERPKGSFSTLEIQRTEQGDSAMYLCASSRGGSSYNEQFFGPGTRLTVL.

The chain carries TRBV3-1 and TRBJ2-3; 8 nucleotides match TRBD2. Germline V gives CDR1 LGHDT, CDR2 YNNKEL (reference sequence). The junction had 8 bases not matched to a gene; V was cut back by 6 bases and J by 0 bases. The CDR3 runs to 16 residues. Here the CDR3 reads CASSLSRGGSTDTQYF. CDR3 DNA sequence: TGTGCCAGCAGTCTCTCTCGCGGGGGGAGCACAGATACGCAGTATTTT.

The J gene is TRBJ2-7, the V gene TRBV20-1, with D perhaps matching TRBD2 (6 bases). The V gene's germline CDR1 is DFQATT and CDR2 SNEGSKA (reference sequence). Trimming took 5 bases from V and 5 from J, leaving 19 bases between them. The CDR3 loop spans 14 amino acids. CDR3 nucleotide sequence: TGCAGTGCTCCGAGACCGGGACTCCACCACGAGCAGTACTTC. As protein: CSAPRPGLHHEQYF.

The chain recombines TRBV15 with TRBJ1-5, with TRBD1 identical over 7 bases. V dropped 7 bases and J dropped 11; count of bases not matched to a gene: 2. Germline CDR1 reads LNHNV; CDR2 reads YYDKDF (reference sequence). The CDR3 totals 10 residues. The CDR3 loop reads CATTGGAQHF. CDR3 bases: TGTGCCACCACAGGGGGAGCCCAGCATTTT.

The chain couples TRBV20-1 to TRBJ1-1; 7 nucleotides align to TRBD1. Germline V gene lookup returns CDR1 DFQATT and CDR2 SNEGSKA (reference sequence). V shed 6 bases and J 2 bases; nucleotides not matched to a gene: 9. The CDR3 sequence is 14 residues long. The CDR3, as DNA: TGCAGTGCAACCGACAGGGTTATAAACACTGAAGCTTTCTTT. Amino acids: CSATDRVINTEAFF.

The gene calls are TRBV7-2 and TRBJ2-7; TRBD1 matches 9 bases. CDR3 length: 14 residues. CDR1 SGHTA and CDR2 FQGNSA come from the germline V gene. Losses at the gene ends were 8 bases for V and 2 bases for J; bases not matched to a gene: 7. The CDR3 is CASGLQGATYEQYF. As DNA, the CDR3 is TGTGCCAGCGGATTACAGGGGGCGACCTACGAGCAGTACTTC.

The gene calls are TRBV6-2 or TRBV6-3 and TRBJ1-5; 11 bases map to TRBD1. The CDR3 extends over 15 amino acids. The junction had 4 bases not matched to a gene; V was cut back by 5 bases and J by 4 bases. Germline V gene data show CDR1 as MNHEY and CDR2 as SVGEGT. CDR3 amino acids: CASSRTGGTNQPQHF. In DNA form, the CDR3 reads TGTGCCAGCAGTCGGACAGGGGGCACGAATCAGCCCCAGCATTTT.

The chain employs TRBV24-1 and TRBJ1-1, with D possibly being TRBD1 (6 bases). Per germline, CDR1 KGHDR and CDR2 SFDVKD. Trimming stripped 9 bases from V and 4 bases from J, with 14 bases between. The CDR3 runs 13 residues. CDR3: CATARGLGTEAFF. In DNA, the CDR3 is TGTGCCACCGCTCGGGGGCTGGGCACTGAAGCTTTCTTT.

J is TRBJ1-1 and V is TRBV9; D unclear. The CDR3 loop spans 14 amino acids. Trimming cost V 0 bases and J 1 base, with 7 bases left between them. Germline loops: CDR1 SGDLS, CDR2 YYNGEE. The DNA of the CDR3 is TGTGCCAGCAGCGTAGCGGTCGGGAACACTGAAGCTTTCTTT. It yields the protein CASSVAVGNTEAFF.

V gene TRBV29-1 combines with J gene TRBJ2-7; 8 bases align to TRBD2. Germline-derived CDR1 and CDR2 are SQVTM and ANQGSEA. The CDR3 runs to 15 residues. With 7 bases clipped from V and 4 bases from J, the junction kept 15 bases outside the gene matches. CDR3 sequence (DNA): TGCAGCGCTGGAAATGTCGGCGGGGGGAAATACGAGCAGTACTTC. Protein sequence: CSAGNVGGGKYEQYF.

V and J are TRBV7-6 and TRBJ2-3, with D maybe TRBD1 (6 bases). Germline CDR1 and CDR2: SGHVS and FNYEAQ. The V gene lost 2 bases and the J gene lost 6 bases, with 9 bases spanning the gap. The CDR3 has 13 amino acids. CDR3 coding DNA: TGTGCCAGCAGCTTACAGGGGTTGGATACGCAGTATTTT. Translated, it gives CASSLQGLDTQYF. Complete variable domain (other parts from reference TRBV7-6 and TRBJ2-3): GAGVSQSPRYKVTKRGQDVALRCDPISGHVSLYWYRQALGQGPEFLTYFNYEAQQDKSGLPNDRFSAERPEGSISTLTIQRTEQRDSAMYRCASSLQGLDTQYFGPGTRLTVL.

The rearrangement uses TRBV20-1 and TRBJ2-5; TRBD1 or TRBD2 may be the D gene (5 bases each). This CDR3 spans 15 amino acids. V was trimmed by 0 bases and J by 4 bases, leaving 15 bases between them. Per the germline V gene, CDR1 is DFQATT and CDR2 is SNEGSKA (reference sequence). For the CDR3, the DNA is TGCAGTGCTAGAGATAAGTCTGGGGGTACAGAGACCCAGTACTTC. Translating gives CSARDKSGGTETQYF.

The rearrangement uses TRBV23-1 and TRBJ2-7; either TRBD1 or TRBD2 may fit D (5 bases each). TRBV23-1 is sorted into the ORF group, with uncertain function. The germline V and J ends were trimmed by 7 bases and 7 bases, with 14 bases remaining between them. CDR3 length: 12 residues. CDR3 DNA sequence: TGCGCCAGCACTCCGGGACGTAGGGAGCAGTACTTC. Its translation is CASTPGRREQYF.